These T cell receptor beta chains were read from a single sample in a study of identical twins. Using its own MiXCR run on the 5' RACE reads, TCRdb lists one record per CDR3 protein. This sample has around 370,000 distinct CDR3 sequences, with 9% to 10% found just once. Sequenced material: naive T cells sorted from blood. These receptors all come from a woman aged 50 to 60 in good health. Both conserved end residues are part of each CDR3. Each record gives: clone size, V gene, D gene, J gene, CDR3 length, CDR3 protein, CDR3 DNA. D genes are given only for firm matches. Clone size, where shown, is once, few, many, or a class for clones that have expanded.

clone size: NA; V gene: TRBV20-1; D gene: NA; J gene: TRBJ1-1; CDR3 length: 14; CDR3 protein: CSAQRSAGDTEAFF; CDR3 DNA: TGCAGTGCCCAACGATCGGCTGGCGACACTGAAGCTTTCTTT
clone size: NA; V gene: TRBV7-9; D gene: TRBD1; J gene: TRBJ2-1; CDR3 length: 15; CDR3 protein: CASSTGDRGYNEQFF; CDR3 DNA: TGTGCCAGCAGCACAGGGGACAGGGGCTACAATGAGCAGTTCTTC
clone size: few; V gene: TRBV5-1; D gene: TRBD2; J gene: TRBJ2-1; CDR3 length: 17; CDR3 protein: CASSSTGLAGDYNEQFF; CDR3 DNA: TGCGCCAGCAGCTCGACGGGACTAGCGGGAGACTACAATGAGCAGTTCTTC
clone size: many; V gene: TRBV18; D gene: TRBD2; J gene: TRBJ2-3; CDR3 length: 16; CDR3 protein: CASSPEIAGGTDTQYF; CDR3 DNA: TGTGCCAGCTCCCCGGAGATTGCGGGAGGTACAGATACGCAGTATTTT
clone size: few; V gene: TRBV5-1; D gene: TRBD1; J gene: TRBJ2-6; CDR3 length: 18; CDR3 protein: CASSTSGTGVSGANVLTF; CDR3 DNA: TGCGCCAGCAGCACGTCCGGGACAGGGGTCTCTGGGGCCAACGTCCTGACTTTC
clone size: once; V gene: TRBV4-1; D gene: NA; J gene: TRBJ1-5; CDR3 length: 14; CDR3 protein: CASSQRTSNQPQHF; CDR3 DNA: TGCGCCAGCAGCCAACGTACTAGCAATCAGCCCCAGCATTTT
clone size: few; V gene: TRBV3-1; D gene: NA; J gene: TRBJ2-7; CDR3 length: 15; CDR3 protein: CASSQDSQVSYEQYF; CDR3 DNA: TGTGCCAGCAGCCAAGATAGTCAGGTCTCCTACGAGCAGTACTTC
clone size: NA; V gene: TRBV2; D gene: NA; J gene: TRBJ1-1; CDR3 length: 13; CDR3 protein: CASSEEGNTEAFF; CDR3 DNA: TGTGCCAGCAGTGAAGAGGGGAACACTGAAGCTTTCTTT
clone size: NA; V gene: TRBV6-4; D gene: NA; J gene: TRBJ2-2; CDR3 length: 12; CDR3 protein: CASSVGRGELFF; CDR3 DNA: TGTGCCAGCAGTGTAGGCCGCGGGGAGCTGTTTTTT
clone size: NA; V gene: TRBV12-3/TRBV12-4; D gene: NA; J gene: TRBJ2-3; CDR3 length: 15; CDR3 protein: CASSSYRPEVDTQYF; CDR3 DNA: TGTGCCAGCAGTTCGTACAGGCCAGAGGTTGATACGCAGTATTTT
clone size: NA; V gene: TRBV20-1; D gene: NA; J gene: TRBJ2-3; CDR3 length: 14; CDR3 protein: CSARGLLWTDTQYF; CDR3 DNA: TGCAGTGCTAGAGGCCTTCTCTGGACAGATACGCAGTATTTT